These 10 T cell receptor beta chains share one sample of origin, sequenced in a study of T cell responses to AZD1222 COVID-19 vaccine. TCRdb's table, derived via immunoSEQ multiplex PCR, lists solely in-frame clones and lacks some. The sample carries around 190,000 clones, more than 85% recorded once. Specimen: peripheral blood, collected 28 days after the second AZD1222 dose. These receptors originate from an adult who received the AZD1222 COVID-19 vaccine.

CDR3 nucleotide sequence: TGTGCCAGCAGCCCCCTGTGGCCTAGCACGGGGACAGATACGCAGTATTTT. Translating gives CASSPLWPSTGTDTQYF. The rearrangement uses TRBV7-9 and TRBJ2-3; D is possibly TRBD2 (5 bases). Germline V lookup: CDR1 SEHNR, CDR2 FQNEAQ (reference sequence). V lost 5 bases and J 3 bases, leaving 21 bases between the germline ends. The CDR3 length is 17 residues. Using reference TRBV7-9 and TRBJ2-3 for the parts outside the CDR3, the full variable domain is DTGVSQNPRHKITKRGQNVTFRCDPISEHNRLYWYRQTLGQGPEFLTYFQNEAQLEKSRLLSDRFSAERPKGSFSTLEIQRTEQGDSAMYLCASSPLWPSTGTDTQYFGPGTRLTVL.

This rearrangement joins TRBV29-1 to TRBJ2-7; 8 nucleotides align to TRBD1. The CDR3 length is 12 residues. Germline-derived CDR1 and CDR2 are SQVTM and ANQGSEA. With 7 bases clipped from V and 4 bases from J, the junction kept 6 bases outside the gene matches. The CDR3 DNA follows: TGCAGCGGCGGGACAGGCCCTTACGAGCAGTACTTC. The encoded protein is CSGGTGPYEQYF.

This chain joins TRBV3-1 (or the pseudogene TRBV3-2) and TRBJ2-7; no reliable D call. Trimming cost V 4 bases and J 4 bases, with 11 bases left between them. CDR1 LGHDT and CDR2 YNNKEL come from the germline V gene (reference sequence). The CDR3 loop spans 13 amino acids. CDR3 bases: TGTGCCAGCAGCCCAGGAAAAAGGTACGAGCAGTACTTC. Protein sequence: CASSPGKRYEQYF.

The chain combines TRBV10-1 with TRBJ2-2; 7 bases agree with TRBD2. Trimming took 5 bases from V and 12 from J; bases not matched to a gene: 6. CDR1 and CDR2 from the germline V gene are WNHNN and SYGVQD (reference sequence). The CDR3 loop spans 12 amino acids. DNA of the CDR3: TGCGCCAGCAGTCACGGGGACTATAAGCTGTTTTTT. It specifies CASSHGDYKLFF.

This clone appeared a single time. The chain joins TRBV19 to TRBJ1-4; unclear D gene. The V end was cut by 3 bases, the J end by 2 bases, with 7 bases between. CDR3 size: 14 residues. Germline values: CDR1 LNHDA, CDR2 SQIVND (reference sequence). DNA for the CDR3: TGTGCCAGTAGTATTATTGGTACTAATGAAAAACTGTTTTTT. It specifies CASSIIGTNEKLFF.

The chain couples TRBV7-8 to TRBJ1-5, with D maybe TRBD1 (6 bases). CDR3 size: 15 residues. Between the trimmed V and J ends, which lost 5 bases and 3 bases, there was a span of 14 bases. Germline-derived CDR1 and CDR2 are SGHVS and FQNEAQ. The CDR3 bases are TGTGCCAGCAGCGGCAGGACAGTATTCAATCAGCCCCAGCATTTT. It specifies CASSGRTVFNQPQHF.

This sequence joins TRBV19 and TRBJ1-1; D is ambiguous. The CDR3 is 15 amino acids. Between the trimmed V and J ends, which lost 7 bases and 1 base, there was a span of 16 bases. Germline CDR1 is LNHDA and CDR2 is SQIVND (reference sequence). As DNA, the CDR3 is TGTGCCAGTAAACTGACACAGTTAACGAACACTGAAGCTTTCTTT. It encodes CASKLTQLTNTEAFF.

The rearrangement joins TRBV6-5 to TRBJ2-3; D is unresolved. Germline-derived CDR1 and CDR2 are MNHEY and SVGAGI. The germline V and J ends were trimmed by 0 bases and 0 bases, with 10 bases remaining between them. This CDR3 comprises 16 residues. In DNA, the CDR3 is TGTGCCAGCAGTTACTCGAGTTCTTCTAGCACAGATACGCAGTATTTT. It yields the protein CASSYSSSSSTDTQYF.

This rearrangement joins TRBV5-6 to TRBJ1-3, with D hard to call. V lost 0 bases to trimming and J lost 4 bases, with 8 bases between them. The CDR3 covers 14 residues. The germline gives CDR1 SGHDT, CDR2 YYEEEE. The CDR3 sequence is CASSLGRNGNTIYF. The CDR3 nucleotides read TGTGCCAGCAGCTTGGGGCGAAACGGAAACACCATATATTTT.

The V and J genes are TRBV4-2 and TRBJ1-4; no definite D call. The V end lost 2 bases, the J end lost 4 bases, and 8 bases lay between the germline ends. The CDR3 is 14 amino acids. CDR1 LGHNA and CDR2 YNFKEQ come from the germline V gene. The CDR3: CASSQRQDNEKLFF. CDR3 nucleotides: TGTGCCAGCAGCCAACGGCAGGATAATGAAAAACTGTTTTTT.